The next 17 T cell receptor beta chains were all read from a single sample in a study of shared clonotypes between healthy human individuals. Clones were sequenced by immunoSEQ multiplex PCR, and TCRdb holds only the in-frame ones, with some missing. In the table there are roughly 2.4 million clones, 95% of which are singletons. Input material: naive CD4+ T cells sorted from blood. Subset reported: CD45RA+ positively selected. The receptors shown here come from a young man in good health.

The gene calls are TRBV11-2 and TRBJ2-7; 9 bases are a match to TRBD1. The junction had 11 bases not matched to a gene; V was cut back by 5 bases and J by 0 bases. CDR1 and CDR2 from the germline V gene are SGHAT and FQNNGV. The CDR3 is made up of 17 amino acids. The CDR3 nucleotides read TGTGCCAGCAGCGCGTCCGGGACAGGGCCCCGCTCCTACGAGCAGTACTTC. It codes for CASSASGTGPRSYEQYF.

The chain uses TRBV6-5 and TRBJ1-6; 9 positions match TRBD1. Germline CDR1 is MNHEY and CDR2 is SVGAGI. The V and J ends lost 6 bases and 7 bases, in that order; junction bases with no gene match: 7. This CDR3 has 15 amino acids. CDR3 residues: CASRERDRVNSPLHF. The CDR3 DNA follows: TGTGCCAGCAGAGAACGGGACAGGGTCAATTCACCCCTCCACTTT.

The chain employs TRBV10-3 and TRBJ2-3; D is undetermined. Per the germline V gene, CDR1 is ENHRY and CDR2 is SYGVKD. V was pared by 6 bases and J by 5 bases, with 6 bases between. The CDR3 runs 11 residues. CDR3 loop: CAIRAKDTQYF. The CDR3 DNA reads as TGTGCCATCAGGGCTAAAGATACGCAGTATTTT.

The V call is TRBV10-3, the J call TRBJ2-5; D is unresolved. CDR1 and CDR2 from the germline V gene are ENHRY and SYGVKD. The CDR3 length is 12 residues. V shed 4 bases and J shed 5 bases, with 8 bases lying between them. CDR3 loop: CAISVGSETQYF. CDR3 in DNA: TGTGCCATCAGTGTGGGAAGTGAGACCCAGTACTTC.

Turning to this clone: The sample carries other DNA sequences with the same CDR3. The chain has TRBV28 and TRBJ1-1, with D possibly being TRBD1 (5 bases). CDR1 is MDHEN and CDR2 is SYDVKM in the germline V gene. This CDR3 comprises 13 residues. V was trimmed by 2 bases and J by 1 base, leaving 5 bases between them. The CDR3 DNA follows: TGTGCCAGCAGTTTAGGGGGGAACACTGAAGCTTTCTTT. It codes for CASSLGGNTEAFF.

The chain combines TRBV6-1 with TRBJ1-3; D not resolved. The V and J ends lost 3 bases and 1 base respectively, with 10 bases between them. The CDR3 length is 15 residues. Germline CDR1 MNHNS, CDR2 SASEGT. The CDR3 is CASSDGGRSGNTIYF. The CDR3 DNA reads TGTGCCAGCAGTGATGGTGGTAGGTCTGGAAACACCATATATTTT.

The rearrangement uses TRBV6-5 and TRBJ1-1; D is unresolved. Germline V lookup: CDR1 MNHEY, CDR2 SVGAGI. Deletions cut 7 bases from V and 0 bases from J, with 15 bases between. The CDR3 runs to 15 residues. In DNA, the CDR3 is TGTGCCAGCAACCCCCAAGGAGGAATGAACACTGAAGCTTTCTTT. The encoded protein is CASNPQGGMNTEAFF.

This chain joins TRBV18 and TRBJ2-5; TRBD1 matches at 7 bases. The CDR3 has 13 amino acids. Germline V CDR1 and CDR2: KGHSH, LQKENI. V dropped 2 bases and J dropped 9; count of bases not matched to a gene: 6. CDR3 nucleotides: TGTGCCAGCTCACCATCTGGGGACAGTCCCCAGTACTTC. Translated: CASSPSGDSPQYF.

The gene calls are TRBV28 and TRBJ2-4; 8 bases are a match to TRBD1. In germline, CDR1 is MDHEN, CDR2 SYDVKM. The CDR3 runs 11 residues. This CDR3 is CATGGKNIQYF. CDR3 coding DNA: TGTGCTACAGGGGGAAAAAACATTCAGTACTTC. The complete variable domain, with remaining parts taken from reference TRBV28 and TRBJ2-4, reads DVKVTQSSRYLVKRTGEKVFLECVQDMDHENMFWYRQDPGLGLRLIYFSYDVKMKEKGDIPEGYSVSREKKERFSLILESASTNQTSMYLCATGGKNIQYFGAGTRLSVL.

The chain carries TRBV2 and TRBJ1-5; D might be TRBD1 (5 bases). CDR1 SNHLY and CDR2 FYNNEI come from the germline V gene. CDR3 length: 13 amino acids. The ends were cut back, 9 bases at V and 6 bases at J, with 15 bases in the middle. The CDR3 region has the DNA TGTGCCAGTCGGACAAACCAAGGTCAGCCCCAGCATTTT. Protein product: CASRTNQGQPQHF.

This clone was observed a single time. Additional DNA sequences in this sample encode the identical CDR3. The chain recombines TRBV9 with TRBJ1-6; D gene uncertain. Germline V lookup: CDR1 SGDLS, CDR2 YYNGEE. V was shortened by 2 bases and J by 5 bases, with 8 bases between the two germline ends. This CDR3 region has 14 residues. The CDR3 coding sequence is TGTGCCAGCAGCGTCGTCGCGGATAATTCACCCCTCCACTTT. It encodes CASSVVADNSPLHF. The whole variable domain, filled in from reference TRBV9 and TRBJ1-6, reads DSGVTQTPKHLITATGQRVTLRCSPRSGDLSVYWYQQSLDQGLQFLIQYYNGEERAKGNILERFSAQQFPDLHSELNLSSLELGDSALYFCASSVVADNSPLHFGNGTRLTVT.

The chain has TRBV30 and TRBJ1-5, with a tentative D call TRBD1 (5 bases). The CDR3 loop spans 15 amino acids. V was cut by 1 base and J by 3 bases, with 13 bases left in between. Germline assignment: CDR1 GTSNPN and CDR2 SVGIG (reference sequence). The chain's CDR3 is CAWSGGPRVNQPQHF. CDR3 coding DNA: TGTGCCTGGAGTGGGGGCCCCAGGGTCAATCAGCCCCAGCATTTT. The complete variable domain, with remaining parts taken from reference TRBV30 and TRBJ1-5, reads SQTIHQWPATLVQPVGSPLSLECTVEGTSNPNLYWYRQAAGRGLQLLFYSVGIGQISSEVPQNLSASRPQDRQFILSSKKLLLSDSGFYLCAWSGGPRVNQPQHFGDGTRLSIL.

V gene TRBV2 combines with J gene TRBJ2-5; D is ambiguous. Germline CDR1 SNHLY, CDR2 FYNNEI. The ends were cut back, 4 bases at V and 2 bases at J, with 11 bases in the middle. This CDR3 region has 14 residues. CDR3 loop: CASSGWTTQETQYF. Here the CDR3 DNA reads TGTGCCAGCAGTGGGTGGACCACACAAGAGACCCAGTACTTC.

The genes are TRBV9 and TRBJ2-7, with 10 bases identical to TRBD1. The germline CDR1 and CDR2 sequences are SGDLS and YYNGEE. CDR3 length: 15 residues. The trim removed 0 bases at V and 5 bases at J, leaving 5 bases unmatched. CDR3: CASSVEGQGSHEQYF. The CDR3 nucleotides are TGTGCCAGCAGCGTAGAGGGACAGGGGTCCCACGAGCAGTACTTC.

The rearrangement links TRBV5-1 to TRBJ1-2, with D possibly being TRBD1 (5 bases). The CDR3 is 12 amino acids. The ends were cut back, 4 bases at V and 4 bases at J, with 8 bases in the middle. The germline V gene has CDR1 SGHRS and CDR2 YFSETQ. The CDR3 region has the DNA TGCGCCAGCAGCCCGGACACCTATGGCTACACCTTC. Its protein product is CASSPDTYGYTF.

Remarks on this clone: This CDR3 is also generated by other DNA sequences in the sample. This chain links TRBV6-5 with TRBJ2-5; D is perhaps TRBD1 (5 bases). CDR3 size: 12 residues. With 7 bases removed from V and 0 bases from J, the gap between germline ends came to 6 bases. Looked up from germline, CDR1 is MNHEY and CDR2 is SVGAGI. The CDR3 is CASTRDQETQYF. Written as DNA, the CDR3 is TGTGCCAGCACCAGGGACCAAGAGACCCAGTACTTC.

The V gene is TRBV11-2, the J gene TRBJ2-5; no clear D. Germline V gene data show CDR1 as SGHAT and CDR2 as FQNNGV. V was shortened by 1 base and J by 5 bases, with 11 bases between the two germline ends. This CDR3 is 14 amino acids long. As DNA, the CDR3 is TGTGCCAGCAGCTTAGGGGTCGCCGAGGAGACCCAGTACTTC. It translates to CASSLGVAEETQYF.